Following are 5 T cell receptor beta chains from one sample sequenced in a study of blood T cell repertoires in COVID-19. Clones were read by immunoSEQ multiplex PCR, and TCRdb kept only the in-frame ones, dropping some. The sample contains around 150,000 clones, over 80% of which appear only once. Sequenced sample: peripheral blood. The receptor source for this set is a woman older than 75 with active or convalescent COVID-19.

The chain links TRBV29-1 to TRBJ2-1, with D perhaps TRBD2 (5 bases). Germline V CDR1 and CDR2: SQVTM, ANQGSEA. The V and J ends lost 5 bases and 5 bases respectively, with 10 bases between them. The CDR3 contains 12 residues. The CDR3 region is CSVQAGDNEQFF. In DNA form, the CDR3 reads TGCAGCGTTCAGGCCGGGGACAATGAGCAGTTCTTC.

Worth noting for this clone: Other nucleotide sequences from this sample produce the same CDR3. J is TRBJ2-7 and V is TRBV5-1, with 11 bases lining up with TRBD1. The V gene's germline CDR1 is SGHRS and CDR2 YFSETQ. This CDR3 is 14 amino acids long. Trimming at V came to 2 bases and at J to 4 bases, leaving 2 bases not matched to a gene. CDR3 nucleotides: TGCGCCAGCAGCTTAGGACAGGGGGCTTACGAGCAGTACTTC. It specifies CASSLGQGAYEQYF.

The chain is built from TRBV19 and TRBJ1-6, with D possibly TRBD1 on 6 matching bases. The CDR3 loop spans 15 amino acids. V was clipped by 6 bases and J by 7 bases, with 16 bases between them. Germline V gene data show CDR1 as LNHDA and CDR2 as SQIVND (reference sequence). The CDR3 nucleotides read TGTGCCAGTAGGACCTCACAGGGTACCAATTCACCCCTCCACTTT. Translated: CASRTSQGTNSPLHF.

The V call is TRBV11-3, the J call TRBJ2-6; D gene uncertain. Germline V lookup: CDR1 SGHNT, CDR2 YENEEA. This CDR3 is built from 15 residues. Trimming took off 4 bases at V and 4 bases at J, with 11 bases between the two ends. The CDR3 bases are TGTGCCAGCAGCTCAACCACCCAGGGGGCCAACGTCCTGACTTTC. Translated, it gives CASSSTTQGANVLTF.

The CDR3 DNA reads TGTGCCAGCAGCAACACCGGGACAGGGTCCTACAATGAGCAGTTCTTC. Encoded protein: CASSNTGTGSYNEQFF. This rearrangement joins TRBV14 to TRBJ2-1; 9 bases are a match to TRBD1. CDR3 length equals 16 residues. CDR1 SGHDN and CDR2 FVKESK come from the germline V gene. Losses at the gene ends were 5 bases for V and 1 base for J; bases not matched to a gene: 6.